Each of the 30 T cell receptor beta chains below was sequenced from the same sample in a study of T-cell reconstitution after alpha-beta-depleted transplantation in children. For TCRbeta, the library was prepared with unique molecular identifiers. TCRdb reanalysed the PCR reads using MiXCR and keeps one entry per CDR3 protein. The table records a few hundred thousand distinct CDR3 sequences, 20% of them present only once. The specimen comprised PBMCs from the stem cell graft donor, sampled from the stem cell graft. The receptors were gathered from a human donor who donated a stem cell graft to a child with acute myeloid leukemia.

The gene calls are TRBV29-1 and TRBJ2-5; tentatively, D is TRBD2 (5 bases). Germline CDR1 is SQVTM and CDR2 is ANQGSEA. CDR3 length: 13 residues. V lost 0 bases and J 5 bases, leaving 10 bases between the germline ends. DNA for the CDR3: TGCAGCGTTGAAGATGACCCGGGGGAGACCCAGTACTTC. It yields the protein CSVEDDPGETQYF. The full variable domain, rest sourced from reference TRBV29-1 and TRBJ2-5, is SAVISQKPSRDICQRGTSLTIQCQVDSQVTMMFWYRQQPGQSLTLIATANQGSEATYESGFVIDKFPISRPNLTFSTLTVSNMSPEDSSIYLCSVEDDPGETQYFGPGTRLLVL.

This sequence joins TRBV5-1 and TRBJ2-3, with D possibly called TRBD1 or TRBD2 (5 bases each). Germline loops: CDR1 SGHRS, CDR2 YFSETQ. The length of the CDR3 is 15 residues. With 3 bases removed from V and 2 bases from J, the gap between germline ends came to 13 bases. In nucleotides, the CDR3 is TGCGCCAGCAGCTCGGGACGAGGGGACACAGATACGCAGTATTTT. It yields the protein CASSSGRGDTDTQYF.

This clonotype was counted only a few times. The rearrangement joins TRBV25-1 to TRBJ2-7; 8 bases are shared with TRBD1. Trimming removed 3 bases from V and 3 bases from J; junction bases left unmatched: 7. Per germline, CDR1 MGHDK and CDR2 SYGVNS. The CDR3 covers 15 residues. This chain's CDR3 is CASSDPGTGRYEQYF. The DNA of the CDR3 is TGTGCCAGCAGTGATCCGGGGACAGGACGCTACGAGCAGTACTTC.

This chain connects TRBV11-3 to TRBJ1-1; 9 bases are a match to TRBD1. V lost 0 bases, J lost 7 bases, and 0 bases stayed unmatched. CDR1 is SGHNT, CDR2 YENEEA, per germline. The length of the CDR3 is 13 residues. The CDR3 reads CASSLEDRGEAFF. DNA for the CDR3: TGTGCCAGCAGCTTAGAGGACAGGGGTGAAGCTTTCTTT.

This clonotype was detected ten times or more. The rearrangement joins TRBV20-1 to TRBJ2-2, with no clear D. CDR3 length: 13 amino acids. From germline, CDR1 is DFQATT and CDR2 SNEGSKA (reference sequence). Trimming pared 4 bases from V and 2 bases from J, leaving 8 bases between. CDR3 sequence reads: CSATGRNTGELFF. Here the CDR3 DNA reads TGCAGTGCTACCGGACGTAACACCGGGGAGCTGTTTTTT.

This rearrangement joins TRBV20-1 to TRBJ2-7; TRBD1 agrees at 10 bases. V trimming: 5 bases; J trimming: 2 bases; junction bases outside the gene matches: 6. Per germline, CDR1 DFQATT and CDR2 SNEGSKA (reference sequence). This CDR3 region has 14 residues. CDR3 amino acids: CSAPPGTGAYEQYF. The CDR3 DNA follows: TGCAGTGCTCCCCCGGGGACAGGGGCCTACGAGCAGTACTTC.

The V call is TRBV12-3 or TRBV12-4, the J call TRBJ2-2; 11 bases are shared with TRBD1. This CDR3 spans 15 amino acids. The V and J ends lost 3 bases and 6 bases, in that order; junction bases with no gene match: 3. This CDR3 reads CASSFGGQGAGELFF. The CDR3 DNA sequence: TGTGCCAGCAGTTTTGGGGGACAGGGGGCCGGGGAGCTGTTTTTT.

This clonotype has more than one count but fewer than ten. This chain links TRBV28 with TRBJ2-1, with D maybe TRBD1 (5 bases). V was pared by 2 bases and J by 0 bases, with 8 bases between. CDR3 length: 15 residues. Germline V gene lookup returns CDR1 MDHEN and CDR2 SYDVKM. The CDR3 here is CASSLIDSSYNEQFF. The CDR3 coding sequence is TGTGCCAGCAGTTTAATAGACAGCTCCTACAATGAGCAGTTCTTC. Filled out from reference TRBV28 and TRBJ2-1, the complete variable domain reads DVKVTQSSRYLVKRTGEKVFLECVQDMDHENMFWYRQDPGLGLRLIYFSYDVKMKEKGDIPEGYSVSREKKERFSLILESASTNQTSMYLCASSLIDSSYNEQFFGPGTRLTVL.

This clonotype was counted only a few times. This CDR3 reads CSASGRDRVPYEQYF. The CDR3 bases are TGCAGTGCTAGTGGCCGGGACAGGGTTCCCTACGAGCAGTACTTC. V and J are TRBV20-1 and TRBJ2-7; 9 bases line up with TRBD1. CDR3 length equals 15 residues. V was clipped by 3 bases and J by 2 bases; unmatched bases: 8. Per the germline V gene, CDR1 is DFQATT and CDR2 is SNEGSKA (reference sequence).

At least ten counts were recorded for this clonotype. V is TRBV20-1 and J is TRBJ2-1, with TRBD2 identical over 9 bases. The V gene end was trimmed by 2 bases and the J gene end by 8 bases; junction bases not matched to a gene: 10. The CDR3 sequence is 15 residues long. Germline CDR1 DFQATT, CDR2 SNEGSKA (reference sequence). The CDR3 DNA reads TGCAGTGCTAGAAGGGGTAGCGGGAGTATCTATGAGCAGTTCTTC. Its protein is CSARRGSGSIYEQFF.

This clonotype was seen at least ten times. The chain employs TRBV5-1 and TRBJ2-1; D not resolved. V was shortened by 2 bases and J by 8 bases, with 8 bases between the two germline ends. The CDR3 loop spans 12 amino acids. Germline CDR1 and CDR2: SGHRS and YFSETQ. CDR3 nucleotides: TGCGCCAGCAGCTTAGGCCTAGATGAGCAGTTCTTC. Translation gives CASSLGLDEQFF.

This clonotype has only a few counts. The chain employs TRBV5-1 and TRBJ2-7, with TRBD2 matching 13 bases. The J segment lost 6 bases and the V segment lost 2 bases, leaving 5 bases of the junction unmatched. This CDR3 comprises 15 residues. Germline loops: CDR1 SGHRS, CDR2 YFSETQ. The CDR3: CASSLTGLAGAEQYF. CDR3 DNA: TGCGCCAGCAGCTTAACCGGACTAGCGGGAGCCGAGCAGTACTTC.

The V and J genes are TRBV7-9 and TRBJ2-3, with D unresolved. Trimming shortened V by 5 bases and J by 3 bases, and 9 bases separated the two germline ends. CDR3 size: 13 residues. CDR1 and CDR2 from the germline V gene are SEHNR and FQNEAQ (reference sequence). This CDR3 is CASSPTVTDTQYF. For the CDR3, the DNA is TGTGCCAGCAGCCCGACCGTTACAGATACGCAGTATTTT.

This clonotype has just a few counts. J is TRBJ2-5 and V is TRBV7-9; 12 bases fit TRBD2. Trimming took 5 bases from V and 0 from J; bases not matched to a gene: 4. From germline, CDR1 is SEHNR and CDR2 FQNEAQ (reference sequence). The CDR3 length is 16 residues. CDR3 sequence (DNA): TGTGCCAGCAGCCCTGGGACTAGCGGGTACCAAGAGACCCAGTACTTC. Protein product: CASSPGTSGYQETQYF.

This clonotype was observed at least ten times. CDR3 in DNA: TGCAGCGTTTCGATTAGCACCGGGGAGCTGTTTTTT. As protein: CSVSISTGELFF. The chain has TRBV29-1 and TRBJ2-2, with D hard to call. V was cut by 5 bases and J by 4 bases, with 8 bases left in between. CDR1 and CDR2 (germline): SQVTM, ANQGSEA. This CDR3 has 12 amino acids.

The chain combines TRBV7-9 with TRBJ1-1; D is unclear. Trimming took off 5 bases at V and 5 bases at J, with 12 bases between the two ends. This CDR3 has 13 residues. Germline V lookup: CDR1 SEHNR, CDR2 FQNEAQ (reference sequence). Here the CDR3 reads CASSPGVGTEAFF. CDR3 nucleotides: TGTGCCAGCAGCCCAGGAGTAGGGACTGAAGCTTTCTTT.

This clonotype turned up a few times. The chain has TRBV6-1 and TRBJ2-3; TRBD1 matches 9 bases. CDR1 and CDR2 from the germline V gene are MNHNS and SASEGT. V lost 4 bases to trimming and J lost 5 bases; unmatched junction nucleotides: 7. The CDR3 loop spans 15 amino acids. CDR3 nucleotide sequence: TGTGCCAGCAGTGTGAACAGGGGGCTAAGAGATACGCAGTATTTT. Protein sequence: CASSVNRGLRDTQYF.

In this sample, this clonotype turned up many times. This chain connects TRBV12-3 or TRBV12-4 to TRBJ2-2, with TRBD1 as a possible D gene (6 bases). Trimming shortened V by 4 bases and J by 5 bases, and 8 bases separated the two germline ends. The CDR3 spans 13 residues. The CDR3 loop reads CASSSQGTGELFF. Here the CDR3 DNA reads TGTGCCAGCAGTTCACAGGGTACCGGGGAGCTGTTTTTT.

The J gene is TRBJ2-4, the V gene TRBV10-3; 7 nucleotides align to TRBD1. The CDR3 spans 14 residues. V was pared by 6 bases and J by 9 bases, with 11 bases of the junction left unmatched. Germline V gene sequence: CDR1 ENHRY, CDR2 SYGVKD. CDR3 DNA sequence: TGTGCCATCAGCCCAACCGACAGGGAGAGCATTCAGTACTTC. This sequence encodes CAISPTDRESIQYF.

The J gene is TRBJ2-1, the V gene TRBV5-1, with 7 bases lining up with TRBD2. The ends lost 0 bases at V and 9 bases at J; junction bases unmatched: 6. The CDR3 has 14 amino acids. Looked up from germline, CDR1 is SGHRS and CDR2 is YFSETQ. The DNA of the CDR3 is TGCGCCAGCAGCTTGGCGGGAGGTTCTGGTGAGCAGTTCTTC. Residues: CASSLAGGSGEQFF.

This clonotype has a handful of counts. The chain recombines TRBV5-1 with TRBJ2-1, with D perhaps matching TRBD2 (5 bases). This CDR3 is built from 15 residues. V lost 4 bases, J lost 4 bases, and 15 bases lay in between. The germline V gene has CDR1 SGHRS and CDR2 YFSETQ. The DNA for the CDR3 is TGCGCCAGCAGCCTGCCGGCTAGCCGATACAATGAGCAGTTCTTC. Its protein product is CASSLPASRYNEQFF.

The rearrangement uses TRBV13 and TRBJ2-1; D call uncertain. Germline lookup yields CDR1 PRHDT and CDR2 FYEKMQ (reference sequence). The V gene lost 5 bases and the J gene lost 8 bases, with 10 bases spanning the gap. The CDR3 is made up of 12 amino acids. CDR3 in amino acids: CASSPLRHEQFF. The CDR3 coding sequence is TGTGCCAGCAGCCCCCTCCGGCATGAGCAGTTCTTC.

This clonotype was observed many times. CDR3 bases: TGTGCCAGCAGCCTCGTTAAGGCTAATTCACCCCTCCACTTT. Residues: CASSLVKANSPLHF. The rearrangement joins TRBV12-3 or TRBV12-4 to TRBJ1-6, with D hard to call. The CDR3 is made up of 14 amino acids. V was trimmed by 6 bases and J by 6 bases, leaving 12 bases between them.

This clonotype has a count of ten or more. The chain recombines TRBV20-1 with TRBJ1-2; D ambiguous. Germline assignment: CDR1 DFQATT and CDR2 SNEGSKA (reference sequence). CDR3 size: 16 residues. Trimming pared 0 bases from V and 6 bases from J, leaving 20 bases between. The CDR3 nucleotides read TGCAGTGCTAGAGATCTTGAAGGGAGGACTATAGATGGCTACACCTTC. It codes for CSARDLEGRTIDGYTF.

This rearrangement joins TRBV15 to TRBJ2-3; D is unclear. Germline V CDR1 and CDR2: LNHNV, YYDKDF (reference sequence). Trimming stripped 4 bases from V and 2 bases from J, with 4 bases between. CDR3 length: 12 amino acids. In DNA form, the CDR3 reads TGTGCCACCAGCACCTTCACAGATACGCAGTATTTT. It yields the protein CATSTFTDTQYF.

The V call is TRBV20-1, the J call TRBJ2-3; 7 nucleotides agree with TRBD2. Per germline, CDR1 DFQATT and CDR2 SNEGSKA (reference sequence). V shed 8 bases, J shed 0 bases, and the junction held 8 bases outside the gene matches. CDR3 length: 14 amino acids. CDR3 nucleotide sequence: TGCAGTTGCGTACAAGCGGGAAGCACAGATACGCAGTATTTT. It encodes CSCVQAGSTDTQYF.

As concerns this clonotype: This may arise from a read error, as a much more abundant clone is one base away. In DNA, the CDR3 is TGCAGTGCTAGAGATCTGTCCTACGAGCAGTACTTC. This gives the protein CSARDLSYEQYF. V usage is TRBV20-1 and J usage is TRBJ2-7; D gene ambiguous. Trimming removed 0 bases at V and 1 base at J, with 4 bases between. CDR1 is DFQATT and CDR2 is SNEGSKA in the germline V gene (reference sequence). The length of the CDR3 is 12 residues.

In this sample, this clonotype turned up a few times. CDR3 sequence (DNA): TGCAGTGCTAGAGATGCAACGAACACTGAAGCTTTCTTT. Protein product: CSARDATNTEAFF. This rearrangement joins TRBV20-1 to TRBJ1-1, with D unresolved. Between the trimmed V and J ends, which lost 0 bases and 1 base, there was a span of 6 bases. Germline values: CDR1 DFQATT, CDR2 SNEGSKA (reference sequence). The CDR3 runs 13 residues.

This clonotype has more than one count but fewer than ten. V usage is TRBV7-6 and J usage is TRBJ2-5, with D perhaps matching TRBD1 (5 bases). Germline loops: CDR1 SGHVS, CDR2 FNYEAQ. V lost 1 base and J 2 bases, leaving 14 bases between the germline ends. The CDR3 covers 16 residues. Here the CDR3 reads CASSLGRLGRQETQYF. CDR3 in DNA: TGTGCCAGCAGCTTAGGACGGTTGGGGCGGCAAGAGACCCAGTACTTC.

The gene calls are TRBV5-1 and TRBJ2-7; 14 bases map to TRBD2. Germline lookup yields CDR1 SGHRS and CDR2 YFSETQ. The CDR3 loop spans 16 amino acids. The V and J ends lost 5 bases and 7 bases, in that order; junction bases with no gene match: 11. This CDR3 is CASRSLAGLAGEEQYF. The CDR3 nucleotides read TGCGCCAGCAGATCCCTGGCGGGACTAGCGGGAGAGGAGCAGTACTTC.